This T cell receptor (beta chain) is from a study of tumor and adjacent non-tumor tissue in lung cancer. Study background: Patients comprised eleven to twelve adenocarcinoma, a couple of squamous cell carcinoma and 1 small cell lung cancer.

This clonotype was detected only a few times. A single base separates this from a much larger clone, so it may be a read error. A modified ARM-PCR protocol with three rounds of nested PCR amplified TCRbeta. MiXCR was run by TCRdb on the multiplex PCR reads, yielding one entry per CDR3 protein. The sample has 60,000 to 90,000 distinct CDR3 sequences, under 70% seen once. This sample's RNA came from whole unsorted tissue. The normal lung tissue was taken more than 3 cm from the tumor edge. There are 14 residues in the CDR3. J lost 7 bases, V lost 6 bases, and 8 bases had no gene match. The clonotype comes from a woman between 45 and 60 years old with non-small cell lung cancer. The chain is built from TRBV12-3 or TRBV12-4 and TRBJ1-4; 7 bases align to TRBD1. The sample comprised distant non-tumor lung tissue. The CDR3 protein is CASSVRGFVEKLFF. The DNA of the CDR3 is TGTGCCAGCAGCGTCAGGGGGTTTGTTGAAAAACTGTTTTTT.